The T cell receptor beta chain under discussion was sequenced for a study of OX40 agonist ivuxolimab in advanced cancers. Study in general: Patients received intravenous ivuxolimab every 2 weeks at 0.01 to 10 mg/kg. Study observations and caveats: Expanded clones were, on average, more numerous among CD8+ T cells than CD4+.

Comment on this clone: Its antigen is still unknown.

The CDR3 length is 14 residues. Unmatched junction bases numbered 10, after V lost 5 bases and J lost 7 bases. Germline V gives CDR1 MNHEY, CDR2 SMNVEV (reference sequence). The method was immunoSEQ multiplex PCR; TCRdb's version includes in-frame clones alone and lacks a portion of them. The sample has tens of thousands of clones; 86% are singletons. The input for sequencing was CD4+ or CD8+ T cells sorted from blood, taken in a trial of the OX40 agonist ivuxolimab. The V and J genes are TRBV27 and TRBJ1-2; 7 positions agree with TRBD1. The clonotype was recovered from an adult with an advanced solid tumor such as melanoma, head and neck, liver or kidney cancer. The CDR3 coding sequence is TGTGCCAGCAGTGCCCGACAGGGTTCACCTGGCTACACCTTC. Protein: CASSARQGSPGYTF.